This T cell receptor beta chain was sequenced for a study of cytomegalovirus exposure and HLA in healthy donors. Broader study findings: For most subjects, TCR beta sequences were reported to predict HLA-A and HLA-B alleles with accuracy.

Concerning this clone itself: Antigen unknown.

Germline V gene data show CDR1 as SGDLS and CDR2 as YYNGEE. The CDR3 is 14 residues long. V lost 4 bases and J 4 bases, leaving 14 bases between the germline ends. 13 Jbeta primers and 60 Vbeta primers were used for the PCR. Clones were read by immunoSEQ multiplex PCR, and TCRdb kept only the in-frame ones, dropping some. Found here are under 200,000 clones, roughly 13% of them singletons; the top ten hold about 7.8%. Sequencing was done on a sample of PBMCs. The clonotype was recovered from a man aged 45-60 years in good health and CMV-seropositive. V gene TRBV9 combines with J gene TRBJ1-2; D is possibly TRBD1 (6 bases). CDR3 DNA sequence: TGTGCCAGCAGCCCTCAGGGGCTACCCTATGGCTACACCTTC. As protein: CASSPQGLPYGYTF.